This T cell receptor beta chain was recovered during a study of control samples from healthy donors and cancer patients. Only in-frame clones appear in the TCRdb table, and some are missing; sequencing was by immunoSEQ multiplex PCR. This table holds 200,000 or so clones, 85% to 95% found once. Material for sequencing was blood. This receptor was obtained from a man aged 45 to 65 in good health.

The CDR3 DNA sequence: TGTGCCAGCCCGAGGGGATCTGCCACAGATACGCAGTATTTT. It codes for CASPRGSATDTQYF. V usage is TRBV6-8 and J usage is TRBJ2-3; D is tentatively TRBD1 or TRBD2 (5 bases each). This CDR3 spans 14 amino acids. Germline V gene sequence: CDR1 MNHGY, CDR2 SAAAGT. V lost 8 bases and J 2 bases, leaving 14 bases between the germline ends.